This entry features one T cell receptor (beta chain) sequence. This specimen comes from a study of blood T cell repertoires in COVID-19. Trimming took 0 bases from V and 6 from J, leaving 12 bases between them. Per germline, CDR1 SGHRS and CDR2 YFSETQ. The CDR3 has 14 residues. Data came from immunoSEQ multiplex PCR; TCRdb stores just in-frame clones and leaves some out. Of fewer than 500,000 clones detected, 70% to 90% appear once; the ten largest clones hold 0.7% to 0.85%. The clonotype was recovered from a man younger than 35 with COVID-19, enrolled during active disease. This sequence joins TRBV5-1 and TRBJ1-1; D uncertain. Sequences were obtained from peripheral blood. Here the CDR3 DNA reads TGCGCCAGCAGCTTGGCCCTTTACGCAGCTGAAGCTTTCTTT. It specifies CASSLALYAAEAFF.